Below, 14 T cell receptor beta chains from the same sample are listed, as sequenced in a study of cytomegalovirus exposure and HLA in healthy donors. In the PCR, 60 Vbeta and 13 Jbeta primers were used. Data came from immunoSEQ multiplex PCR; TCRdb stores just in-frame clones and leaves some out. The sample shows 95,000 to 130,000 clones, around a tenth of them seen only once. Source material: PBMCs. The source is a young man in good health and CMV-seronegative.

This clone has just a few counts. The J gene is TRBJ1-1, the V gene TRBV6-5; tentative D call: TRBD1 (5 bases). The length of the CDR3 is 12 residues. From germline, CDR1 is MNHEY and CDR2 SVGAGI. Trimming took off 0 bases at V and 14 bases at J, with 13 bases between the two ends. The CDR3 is CASSYSGRSEFF. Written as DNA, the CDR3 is TGTGCCAGCAGTTACTCGGGGCGAAGTGAGTTCTTT.

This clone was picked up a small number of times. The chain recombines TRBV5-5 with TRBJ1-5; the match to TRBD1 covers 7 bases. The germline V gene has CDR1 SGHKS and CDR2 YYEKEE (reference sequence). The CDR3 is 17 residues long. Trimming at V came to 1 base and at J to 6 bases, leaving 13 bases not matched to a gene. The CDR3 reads CASSLQTGNRLGQPQHF. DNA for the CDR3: TGTGCCAGCAGCTTGCAGACAGGGAATCGGTTAGGTCAGCCCCAGCATTTT.

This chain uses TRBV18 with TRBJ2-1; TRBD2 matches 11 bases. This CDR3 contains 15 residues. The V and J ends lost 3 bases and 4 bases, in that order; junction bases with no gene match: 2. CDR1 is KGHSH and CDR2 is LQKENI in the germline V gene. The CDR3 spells CASSPTSGVYNEQFF. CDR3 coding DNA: TGTGCCAGCTCACCGACTAGCGGGGTTTACAATGAGCAGTTCTTC.

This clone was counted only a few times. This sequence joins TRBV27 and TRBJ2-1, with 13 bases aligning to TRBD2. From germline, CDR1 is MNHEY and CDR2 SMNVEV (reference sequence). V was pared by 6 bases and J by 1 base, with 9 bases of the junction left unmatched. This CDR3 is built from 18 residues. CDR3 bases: TGTGCCAGCAGGAAAAGGACTAGCGGGGGCCAATCCTACAATGAGCAGTTCTTC. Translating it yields CASRKRTSGGQSYNEQFF.

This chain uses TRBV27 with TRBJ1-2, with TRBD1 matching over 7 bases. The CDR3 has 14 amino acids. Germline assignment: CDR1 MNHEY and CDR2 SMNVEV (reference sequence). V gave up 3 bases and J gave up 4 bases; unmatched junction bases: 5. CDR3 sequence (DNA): TGTGCCAGCAGTTTTCGGCAGGGGGTCTATGGCTACACCTTC. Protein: CASSFRQGVYGYTF.

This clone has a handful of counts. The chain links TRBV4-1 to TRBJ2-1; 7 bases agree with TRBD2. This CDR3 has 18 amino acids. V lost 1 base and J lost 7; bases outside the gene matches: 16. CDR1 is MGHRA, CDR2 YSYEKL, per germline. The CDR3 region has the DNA TGCGCCAGCAGCCAAGGTGACCTCAGAGAGCGGGACTGGAATGAGCAGTTCTTC. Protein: CASSQGDLRERDWNEQFF.

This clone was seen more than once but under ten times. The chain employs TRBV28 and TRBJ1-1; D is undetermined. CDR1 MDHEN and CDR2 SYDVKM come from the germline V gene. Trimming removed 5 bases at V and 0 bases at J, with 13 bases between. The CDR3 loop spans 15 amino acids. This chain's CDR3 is CASSPSMGLNTEAFF. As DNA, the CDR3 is TGTGCCAGCAGTCCCTCCATGGGCCTGAACACTGAAGCTTTCTTT.

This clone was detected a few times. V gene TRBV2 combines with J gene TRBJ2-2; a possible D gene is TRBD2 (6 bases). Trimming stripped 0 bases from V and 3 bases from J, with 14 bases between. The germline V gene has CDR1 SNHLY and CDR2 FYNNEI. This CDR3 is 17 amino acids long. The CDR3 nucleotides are TGTGCCAGCAGTGAAGCGCTTCAGGGAGGATACACCGGGGAGCTGTTTTTT. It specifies CASSEALQGGYTGELFF. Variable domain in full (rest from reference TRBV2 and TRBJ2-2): EPEVTQTPSHQVTQMGQEVILRCVPISNHLYFYWYRQILGQKVEFLVSFYNNEISEKSEIFDDQFSVERPDGSNFTLKIRSTKLEDSAMYFCASSEALQGGYTGELFFGEGSRLTVL.

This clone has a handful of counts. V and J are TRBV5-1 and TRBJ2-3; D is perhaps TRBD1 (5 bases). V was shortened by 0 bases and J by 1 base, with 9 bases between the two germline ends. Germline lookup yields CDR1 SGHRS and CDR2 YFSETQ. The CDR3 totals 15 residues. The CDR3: CASSLAGARTDTQYF. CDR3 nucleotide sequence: TGCGCCAGCAGCTTGGCTGGGGCGCGCACAGATACGCAGTATTTT.

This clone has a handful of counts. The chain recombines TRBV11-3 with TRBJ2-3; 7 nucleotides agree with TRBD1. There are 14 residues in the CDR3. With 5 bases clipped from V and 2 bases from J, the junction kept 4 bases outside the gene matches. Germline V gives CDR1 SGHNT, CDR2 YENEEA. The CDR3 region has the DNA TGTGCCAGCAGCCCCCAGGGGGACACAGATACGCAGTATTTT. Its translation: CASSPQGDTDTQYF.

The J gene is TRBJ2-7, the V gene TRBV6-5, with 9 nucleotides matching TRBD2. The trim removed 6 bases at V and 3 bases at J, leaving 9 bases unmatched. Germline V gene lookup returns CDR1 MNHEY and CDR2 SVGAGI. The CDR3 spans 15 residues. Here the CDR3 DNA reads TGTGCCAGCAGATATGTAGCGGGAGAAATCTACGAGCAGTACTTC. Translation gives CASRYVAGEIYEQYF.

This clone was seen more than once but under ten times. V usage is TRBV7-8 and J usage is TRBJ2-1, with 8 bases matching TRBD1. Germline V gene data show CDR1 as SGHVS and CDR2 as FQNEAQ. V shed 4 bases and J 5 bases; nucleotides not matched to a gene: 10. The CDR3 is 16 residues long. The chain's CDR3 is CASSSAAWTGHNEQFF. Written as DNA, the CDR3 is TGTGCCAGCAGCTCAGCCGCCTGGACAGGGCACAATGAGCAGTTCTTC.

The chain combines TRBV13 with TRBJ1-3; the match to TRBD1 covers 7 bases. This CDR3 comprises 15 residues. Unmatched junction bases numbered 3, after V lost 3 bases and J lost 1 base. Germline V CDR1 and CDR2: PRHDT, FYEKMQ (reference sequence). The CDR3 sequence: CASSFRGPSGNTIYF. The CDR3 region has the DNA TGTGCCAGCAGCTTTAGGGGGCCATCTGGAAACACCATATATTTT.

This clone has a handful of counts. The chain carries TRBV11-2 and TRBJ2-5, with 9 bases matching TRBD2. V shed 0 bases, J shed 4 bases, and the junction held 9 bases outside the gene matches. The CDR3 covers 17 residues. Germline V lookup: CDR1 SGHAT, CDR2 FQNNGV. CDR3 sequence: CASSLDAIAGARETQYF. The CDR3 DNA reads TGTGCCAGCAGCTTAGATGCGATAGCGGGAGCCCGAGAGACCCAGTACTTC.